The 15 T cell receptor beta chains presented below share a single source sample, sequenced in a study of T cell repertoires in cytomegalovirus infection. MiXCR, applied by TCRdb to the reads, yields one record per CDR3 protein. The table includes about 490,000 distinct CDR3 sequences, approximately 15% detected once. Sequencing input: CD8+ T cells from PBMCs. The source of these receptors is a human donor in good health (CMV status not recorded). Some clones in this sample may be carry-over from other donors' samples.

Worth noting for this clonotype: A read error may be the cause here, since a much bigger clone is one base away. The chain employs TRBV24-1 and TRBJ2-7, with 10 bases matching TRBD2. The CDR3 totals 16 residues. Germline CDR1 KGHDR, CDR2 SFDVKD. The CDR3 reads CTTSDLSAGGRYEQYF. The CDR3 nucleotides are TGTACCACCAGTGATTTATCAGCGGGAGGGAGGTACGAGCAGTACTTC.

Ten or more counts support this clonotype. The chain couples TRBV7-9 to TRBJ2-2; D gene uncertain. Germline loops: CDR1 SEHNR, CDR2 FQNEAQ (reference sequence). The CDR3 runs to 16 residues. V was shortened by 5 bases and J by 1 base, with 14 bases between the two germline ends. The CDR3 region is CASSPRLPGNTGELFF. Here the CDR3 DNA reads TGTGCCAGCAGCCCCAGGCTCCCAGGGAACACCGGGGAGCTGTTTTTT.

This clonotype has only a few counts. The chain joins TRBV9 to TRBJ2-3; TRBD2 might be the D (5 bases). CDR3 length equals 14 residues. V lost 0 bases, J lost 5 bases, and 10 bases lay in between. Germline lookup yields CDR1 SGDLS and CDR2 YYNGEE. The CDR3 sequence: CASSVDVREDTQYF. CDR3 in DNA: TGTGCCAGCAGCGTAGATGTGAGGGAAGATACGCAGTATTTT.

This clonotype came up many times. The chain joins TRBV7-2 to TRBJ2-7; D tentatively reads TRBD1 or TRBD2 (5 bases each). Germline V lookup: CDR1 SGHTA, CDR2 FQGNSA. This CDR3 comprises 16 residues. Trimming stripped 2 bases from V and 3 bases from J, with 17 bases between. In DNA form, the CDR3 reads TGTGCCAGCAGCTTAAAAGACTGGGGGAGAAGCTACGAGCAGTACTTC. It translates to CASSLKDWGRSYEQYF.

The table lists this clonotype with many counts. The chain recombines TRBV11-2 with TRBJ1-1, with D tentatively TRBD1 (5 bases). The CDR3 has 14 amino acids. V was cut by 4 bases and J by 0 bases, with 9 bases left in between. CDR1 is SGHAT and CDR2 is FQNNGV in the germline V gene. The DNA for the CDR3 is TGTGCCAGCAGCTCCCGACAGATGAACACTGAAGCTTTCTTT. Translation gives CASSSRQMNTEAFF.

This clonotype has at least ten counts. V usage is TRBV6-1 and J usage is TRBJ2-2; 10 nucleotides line up with TRBD2. After removal of 7 bases from V and 4 bases from J, the junction contained 9 bases not matched to a gene. The CDR3 is made up of 16 amino acids. Germline values: CDR1 MNHNS, CDR2 SASEGT. The CDR3 here is CASTPGTSAGTGELFF. The CDR3 DNA is TGTGCCAGCACCCCCGGGACTAGCGCCGGCACCGGGGAGCTGTTTTTT.

There are a few counts of this clonotype. This rearrangement joins TRBV6-5 to TRBJ1-1; D not resolved. In germline, CDR1 is MNHEY, CDR2 SVGAGI. The V end lost 0 bases, the J end lost 1 base, and 9 bases lay between the germline ends. This CDR3 region has 15 residues. The CDR3 reads CASSYSGDTNTEAFF. The DNA for the CDR3 is TGTGCCAGCAGTTACTCGGGAGACACGAACACTGAAGCTTTCTTT.

The chain uses TRBV11-2 and TRBJ2-1; D unresolved. Germline CDR1 reads SGHAT; CDR2 reads FQNNGV. V was trimmed by 0 bases and J by 2 bases, leaving 11 bases between them. The CDR3 sequence is 16 residues long. The CDR3 DNA reads TGTGCCAGCAGCTTAGATTTGGAGAGGCCCTACAATGAGCAGTTCTTC. Protein product: CASSLDLERPYNEQFF.

The CDR3 DNA reads TGTGCCAGCAGTTCTGAGAGAGGTCCTTCCTACAATGAGCAGTTCTTC. Translating gives CASSSERGPSYNEQFF. The chain combines TRBV2 with TRBJ2-1; no clear D gene. The CDR3 length is 16 residues. V lost 5 bases, J lost 1 base, and 15 bases lay in between. CDR1 and CDR2 from the germline V gene are SNHLY and FYNNEI.

This clonotype was picked up a small number of times. The V call is TRBV28, the J call TRBJ2-1; TRBD2 matches 13 bases. Germline V gene sequence: CDR1 MDHEN, CDR2 SYDVKM. The CDR3 runs to 19 residues. J gave up 6 bases and V 4 bases, and 15 bases lay outside the gene matches. In DNA, the CDR3 is TGTGCCAGCAGTTACCCCCTGGAACGGCGGACTAGCGGGAGCAATGAGCAGTTCTTC. The encoded protein is CASSYPLERRTSGSNEQFF.

This chain uses TRBV3-1 with TRBJ2-7, with D maybe TRBD2 (6 bases). This CDR3 has 14 residues. V was cut by 0 bases and J by 3 bases, with 9 bases left in between. Germline V gives CDR1 LGHDT, CDR2 YNNKEL (reference sequence). CDR3 loop: CASSQEVGGYEQYF. CDR3 sequence (DNA): TGTGCCAGCAGCCAAGAAGTGGGGGGCTACGAGCAGTACTTC.

The sample holds many counts of this clonotype. The rearrangement links TRBV30 to TRBJ2-2; D uncertain. The V gene's germline CDR1 is GTSNPN and CDR2 SVGIG (reference sequence). CDR3 size: 13 residues. With 3 bases removed from V and 1 base from J, the gap between germline ends came to 6 bases. CDR3 amino acids: CAWRPWNTGELFF. The CDR3 DNA reads as TGTGCCTGGAGACCGTGGAACACCGGGGAGCTGTTTTTT.

This clonotype showed up many times. The chain couples TRBV27 to TRBJ1-5; D may be TRBD1 (5 bases). The CDR3 sequence is 11 residues long. CDR1 and CDR2 from the germline V gene are MNHEY and SMNVEV (reference sequence). V gave up 8 bases and J gave up 7 bases, with 9 bases separating them. CDR3 in DNA: TGTGCCAGCGGGGGGTCCCAGCCCCAGCATTTT. It encodes CASGGSQPQHF.

The sample holds one count of this clonotype. The chain uses TRBV5-5 and TRBJ2-7; D may be TRBD1 (6 bases). Germline V gene sequence: CDR1 SGHKS, CDR2 YYEKEE (reference sequence). This CDR3 contains 12 residues. V lost 1 base and J lost 7, with 9 bases in between. CDR3 amino acids: CASSLRTVEQYF. In nucleotides, the CDR3 is TGTGCCAGCAGCTTGAGGACAGTAGAGCAGTACTTC. Together with reference TRBV5-5 and TRBJ2-7, the CDR3 gives the full variable domain: DAGVTQSPTHLIKTRGQQVTLRCSPISGHKSVSWYQQVLGQGPQFIFQYYEKEERGRGNFPDRFSARQFPNYSSELNVNALLLGDSALYLCASSLRTVEQYFGPGTRLTVT.

The gene calls are TRBV28 and TRBJ1-2; D not resolved. Germline-derived CDR1 and CDR2 are MDHEN and SYDVKM. Trimming left V 3 bases short and J 2 bases short, with 13 bases between. This CDR3 contains 15 residues. The CDR3 here is CASSFSTGRNYGYTF. CDR3 nucleotides: TGTGCCAGCAGTTTCTCCACGGGGAGGAACTATGGCTACACCTTC.